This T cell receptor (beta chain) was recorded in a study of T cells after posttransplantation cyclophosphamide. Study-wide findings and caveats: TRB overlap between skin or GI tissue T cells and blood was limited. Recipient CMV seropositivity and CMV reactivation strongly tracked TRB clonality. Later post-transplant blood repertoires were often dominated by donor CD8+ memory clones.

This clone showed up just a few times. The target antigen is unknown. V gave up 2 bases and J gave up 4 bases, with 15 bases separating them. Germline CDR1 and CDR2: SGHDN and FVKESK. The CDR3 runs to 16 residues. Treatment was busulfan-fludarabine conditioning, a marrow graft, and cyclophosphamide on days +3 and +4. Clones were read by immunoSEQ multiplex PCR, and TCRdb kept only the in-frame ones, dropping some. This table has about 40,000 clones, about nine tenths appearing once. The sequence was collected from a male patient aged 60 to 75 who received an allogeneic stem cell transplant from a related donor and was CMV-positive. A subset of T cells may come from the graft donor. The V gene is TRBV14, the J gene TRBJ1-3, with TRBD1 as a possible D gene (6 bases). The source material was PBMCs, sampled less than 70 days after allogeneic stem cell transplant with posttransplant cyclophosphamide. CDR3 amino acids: CASSQTRDNLGNTIYF. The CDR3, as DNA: TGTGCCAGCAGCCAAACCCGGGACAACCTGGGAAACACCATATATTTT.